The next 21 T cell receptor beta chains were all read from a single sample in a study of blood T cell repertoires in COVID-19. TCRdb's copy holds only in-frame clones and misses some; the assay was immunoSEQ multiplex PCR. The table records 130,000 or so clones, about four fifths of them present only once. Sequences were obtained from peripheral blood. The source of these receptors is a man in his sixties with acute or convalescent COVID-19.

The chain employs TRBV5-1 and TRBJ2-5; TRBD1 aligns across 7 bases. The CDR3 length is 14 residues. Per the germline V gene, CDR1 is SGHRS and CDR2 is YFSETQ. V shed 4 bases and J 2 bases; nucleotides not matched to a gene: 5. The CDR3 coding sequence is TGCGCCAGCAGCCCACGGACAGGACAAGAGACCCAGTACTTC. It is translated as CASSPRTGQETQYF. Variable domain in full (rest from reference TRBV5-1 and TRBJ2-5): KAGVTQTPRYLIKTRGQQVTLSCSPISGHRSVSWYQQTPGQGLQFLFEYFSETQRNKGNFPGRFSGRQFSNSRSEMNVSTLELGDSALYLCASSPRTGQETQYFGPGTRLLVL.

This sequence joins TRBV3-1 (or the pseudogene TRBV3-2) and TRBJ2-2; TRBD1 matches at 9 bases. V lost 4 bases and J lost 5; bases outside the gene matches: 11. Germline V gene lookup returns CDR1 LGHDT and CDR2 YNNKEL (reference sequence). The CDR3 has 17 residues. CDR3 nucleotide sequence: TGTGCCAGCAGCCGATTCACCGGGACAGGGTTGACCGGGGAGCTGTTTTTT. Translated, it gives CASSRFTGTGLTGELFF.

This chain joins TRBV5-1 and TRBJ2-7, with TRBD1 matching over 10 bases. Germline V CDR1 and CDR2: SGHRS, YFSETQ. V was pared by 3 bases and J by 7 bases, with 7 bases of the junction left unmatched. The CDR3 has 14 residues. The CDR3 reads CASSSGTGAWEQYF. DNA of the CDR3: TGCGCCAGCAGCTCCGGGACAGGGGCTTGGGAGCAGTACTTC.

The table lists this clone with a count of one. The rearrangement uses TRBV30 and TRBJ2-1, with 9 bases matching TRBD1. Germline V gives CDR1 GTSNPN, CDR2 SVGIG (reference sequence). The CDR3 totals 14 residues. V dropped 4 bases and J dropped 2; count of bases not matched to a gene: 3. The CDR3 DNA follows: TGTGCCTGGAACACAGGGGGCGCCTACAATGAGCAGTTCTTC. This encodes CAWNTGGAYNEQFF.

The gene calls are TRBV24-1 and TRBJ2-3; TRBD2 agrees at 7 bases. Germline lookup yields CDR1 KGHDR and CDR2 SFDVKD. The CDR3 has 15 amino acids. The ends lost 3 bases at V and 6 bases at J; junction bases unmatched: 8. The CDR3 nucleotides are TGTGCCACCAGTGATCCCGGGAGGCCTTGGGATACGCAGTATTTT. It yields the protein CATSDPGRPWDTQYF.

This clone appeared once. The gene calls are TRBV19 and TRBJ2-1; TRBD2 matches 7 bases. Germline V CDR1 and CDR2: LNHDA, SQIVND (reference sequence). The CDR3 extends over 15 amino acids. V shed 4 bases and J 8 bases; nucleotides not matched to a gene: 11. In nucleotides, the CDR3 is TGTGCCAGTAGTAAATTCGGCGGGAGTACGGATGAGCAGTTCTTC. This gives the protein CASSKFGGSTDEQFF.

The chain recombines TRBV24-1 with TRBJ2-3; a weak D match, TRBD2 (5 bases). The CDR3 extends over 15 amino acids. Deletions cut 4 bases from V and 0 bases from J, with 10 bases between. Germline V gene sequence: CDR1 KGHDR, CDR2 SFDVKD. CDR3: CATSDPGVSTDTQYF. CDR3 coding DNA: TGTGCCACCAGTGACCCCGGGGTCAGCACAGATACGCAGTATTTT.

The chain combines TRBV19 with TRBJ1-5; D is ambiguous. The CDR3 has 16 residues. Looked up from germline, CDR1 is LNHDA and CDR2 is SQIVND (reference sequence). V gave up 5 bases and J gave up 7 bases, with 21 bases separating them. The CDR3 sequence is CASSPPEGITAQPQHF. The CDR3 bases are TGTGCCAGTAGTCCTCCGGAGGGCATCACGGCCCAGCCCCAGCATTTT. The full variable domain, rest sourced from reference TRBV19 and TRBJ1-5, is DGGITQSPKYLFRKEGQNVTLSCEQNLNHDAMYWYRQDPGQGLRLIYYSQIVNDFQKGDIAEGYSVSREKKESFPLTVTSAQKNPTAFYLCASSPPEGITAQPQHFGDGTRLSIL.

This sequence joins TRBV10-3 and TRBJ2-5, with 8 bases aligning to TRBD1. Germline V lookup: CDR1 ENHRY, CDR2 SYGVKD. The CDR3 runs 12 residues. V shed 10 bases, J shed 0 bases, and the junction held 1 base outside the gene matches. In DNA, the CDR3 is TGTGCCACGACAGGGGACCAAGAGACCCAGTACTTC. Encoded protein: CATTGDQETQYF.

The rearrangement links TRBV6-5 to TRBJ1-3; no firm D call. The CDR3 runs 11 residues. The germline V gene has CDR1 MNHEY and CDR2 SVGAGI. V dropped 6 bases and J dropped 6 bases, with 6 bases sitting between them. In DNA form, the CDR3 reads TGTGCCAGCAGCAGTCTAAACACCATATATTTT. Its translation is CASSSLNTIYF.

J is TRBJ1-1 and V is TRBV7-9; 7 bases are shared with TRBD1. The germline CDR1 and CDR2 sequences are SEHNR and FQNEAQ (reference sequence). The junction had 11 bases not matched to a gene; V was cut back by 1 base and J by 6 bases. This CDR3 is 16 amino acids long. The CDR3 spells CASSLGDSLRGAEAFF. The CDR3, as DNA: TGTGCCAGCAGCTTAGGGGACAGTCTGAGAGGGGCTGAAGCTTTCTTT.

The rearrangement joins TRBV10-1 to TRBJ2-5; a possible D gene is TRBD2 (6 bases). V was pared by 0 bases and J by 2 bases, with 10 bases between. CDR3 length: 15 residues. Germline CDR1 WNHNN, CDR2 SYGVQD (reference sequence). CDR3 sequence (DNA): TGCGCCAGCAGTGAGTCCCCAGGGAGGCAAGAGACCCAGTACTTC. Residues: CASSESPGRQETQYF.

CDR3 in DNA: TGCGCCAGCAGCTTGACTAGCGGGAGTCATGAGCAGTTCTTC. Its translation: CASSLTSGSHEQFF. This chain uses TRBV5-1 with TRBJ2-1, with 11 positions matching TRBD2. V was pared by 1 base and J by 8 bases, with 2 bases of the junction left unmatched. The CDR3 covers 14 residues. Germline-derived CDR1 and CDR2 are SGHRS and YFSETQ.

The chain uses TRBV11-2 and TRBJ2-3, with TRBD2 matching over 7 bases. Trimming took 5 bases from V and 7 from J; bases not matched to a gene: 9. The germline V gene has CDR1 SGHAT and CDR2 FQNNGV. The CDR3 covers 14 residues. The CDR3 sequence: CASSPAGITNTQYF. In nucleotides, the CDR3 is TGTGCCAGCAGCCCAGCGGGAATTACGAATACGCAGTATTTT.

The CDR3 is CASSSQGRGTEAFF. CDR3 nucleotides: TGTGCCAGCAGCTCACAGGGCCGGGGCACTGAAGCTTTCTTT. The rearrangement links TRBV5-4 to TRBJ1-1; a possible D gene is TRBD1 (6 bases). Per the germline V gene, CDR1 is SGHNT and CDR2 is YYREEE (reference sequence). CDR3 length: 14 amino acids. V gave up 3 bases and J gave up 4 bases, with 13 bases separating them.

The CDR3 DNA sequence: TGTGCCAGTAACCCAGGAGGTGGAATCTATGGCTACACCTTC. Residues: CASNPGGGIYGYTF. The rearrangement joins TRBV19 to TRBJ1-2; D call uncertain. Germline CDR1 reads LNHDA; CDR2 reads SQIVND (reference sequence). This CDR3 has 14 amino acids. Between the trimmed V and J ends, which lost 7 bases and 4 bases, there was a span of 16 bases.

V and J are TRBV9 and TRBJ1-1, with TRBD1 matching 8 bases. V shed 1 base, J shed 7 bases, and the junction held 9 bases outside the gene matches. Germline CDR1 reads SGDLS; CDR2 reads YYNGEE. The length of the CDR3 is 15 residues. In DNA, the CDR3 is TGTGCCAGCAGCGTACAGGGGCAGGGGGCTAATGAAGCTTTCTTT. This encodes CASSVQGQGANEAFF.

The chain couples TRBV12-3 or TRBV12-4 to TRBJ1-1, with TRBD1 as a possible D gene (5 bases). This CDR3 region has 13 residues. Deletions cut 5 bases from V and 11 bases from J, with 18 bases between. The CDR3 DNA sequence: TGTGCCAGCAGTCTTGGGGGGGTCGGAGTCGCTTTCTTT. Its translation: CASSLGGVGVAFF.

The chain joins TRBV3-1 (or the pseudogene TRBV3-2) to TRBJ1-2, with TRBD1 matching over 8 bases. Germline V gene lookup returns CDR1 LGHDT and CDR2 YNNKEL (reference sequence). The CDR3 contains 15 residues. After removal of 1 base from V and 7 bases from J, the junction contained 8 bases not matched to a gene. The CDR3 DNA follows: TGTGCCAGCAGCCAAGTCCCAGGGGGCGCGGCTGGCTACACCTTC. It is translated as CASSQVPGGAAGYTF.

A note on this clone: Compared with germline, one end of the junction differs, possibly owing to a read error. The CDR3 sequence is CATSPGTSGYNAQFF. The CDR3 nucleotides read TGTGCCACCAGTCCCGGGACTAGCGGTTACAATGCGCAGTTCTTC. The chain is built from TRBV24-1 and TRBJ2-1; 11 nucleotides align to TRBD2. The CDR3 totals 15 residues. Germline CDR1 reads KGHDR; CDR2 reads SFDVKD.

The chain carries TRBV9 and TRBJ2-7; TRBD1 might be the D (5 bases). This CDR3 spans 14 amino acids. The V gene's germline CDR1 is SGDLS and CDR2 YYNGEE. Trimming shortened V by 0 bases and J by 3 bases, and 10 bases separated the two germline ends. The CDR3 is CASSVEDTFYEQYF. The CDR3 coding sequence is TGTGCCAGCAGCGTAGAGGACACCTTCTACGAGCAGTACTTC.